A single T cell receptor (beta chain) is shown here with its context. The data stem from a study of blood T cell repertoires in COVID-19. Study at large: Italy, Spain and the United States were the sources of the convalescent and acute COVID-19 samples. PBMCs, B-cell-depleted T cells, or T cells provided the cDNA or gDNA that made up the material.

The table came from immunoSEQ multiplex PCR; TCRdb's copy has only in-frame clones and leaves some out. The repertoire holds under 250,000 clones, with roughly 89% as singletons. This CDR3 is 16 amino acids long. V was clipped by 5 bases and J by 4 bases; unmatched bases: 6. CDR1 is LNHDA, CDR2 SQIVND, per germline (reference sequence). Enrollees, roughly 18 to 89 years old, lived in about two dozen US areas. Allocation to cohorts depended on clinical history reported by the participants. This receptor was obtained from a woman in her 30s with acute COVID-19. V gene TRBV19 combines with J gene TRBJ2-6, with 9 bases matching TRBD1. Material: PBMCs or T cells enriched from blood (not recorded which). The CDR3 DNA sequence: TGTGCCAGTAGTCGGGACAGGGACGCCGGGGCCAACGTCCTGACTTTC. Amino acid sequence: CASSRDRDAGANVLTF. Using reference TRBV19 and TRBJ2-6 for the parts outside the CDR3, the full variable domain is DGGITQSPKYLFRKEGQNVTLSCEQNLNHDAMYWYRQDPGQGLRLIYYSQIVNDFQKGDIAEGYSVSREKKESFPLTVTSAQKNPTAFYLCASSRDRDAGANVLTFGAGSRLTVL.